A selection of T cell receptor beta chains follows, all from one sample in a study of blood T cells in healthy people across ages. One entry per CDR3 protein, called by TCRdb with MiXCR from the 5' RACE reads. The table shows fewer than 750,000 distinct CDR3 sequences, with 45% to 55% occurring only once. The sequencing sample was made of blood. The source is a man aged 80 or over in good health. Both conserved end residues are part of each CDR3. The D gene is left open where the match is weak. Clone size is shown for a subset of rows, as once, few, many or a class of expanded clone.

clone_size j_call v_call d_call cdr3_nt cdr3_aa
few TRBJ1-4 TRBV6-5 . TGTGCCAGCAGTTACTCGAGCCCTTATGGTGAAAAACTGTTTTTT CASSYSSPYGEKLFF
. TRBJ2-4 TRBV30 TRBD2 TGTGCCTGGACACAGGGTGCCAGCGGGAGAAACATTCAGTACTTC CAWTQGASGRNIQYF
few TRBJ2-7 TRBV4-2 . TGTGCCAGCAGCCAAGCAATCAGGACCTACTCCTACGAGCAGTACTTC CASSQAIRTYSYEQYF
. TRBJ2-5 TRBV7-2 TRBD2 TGTGCCAGCAGCTGGGGACTAGCGGGAGGGCCCGCAGAGACCCAGTACTTC CASSWGLAGGPAETQYF
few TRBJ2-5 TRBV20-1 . TGCAGTGCTAGAGTGGGTACGGGAGTGTTCCGCCAGACCCAGTACTTC CSARVGTGVFRQTQYF
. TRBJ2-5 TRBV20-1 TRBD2 TGCAGTGCTAGAGTCGGTAGCGGGAGTGCGGAGACCCAGTACTTC CSARVGSGSAETQYF
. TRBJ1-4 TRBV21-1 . TGTGCCAGCAGCGTGACAGGGTGCGAAAAACTGTTTTTT CASSVTGCEKLFF
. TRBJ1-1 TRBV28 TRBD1 TGTGCCAGCAGTTTATTGGAAAGGACAGGGTGGAGTCGCATGAACACTGAAGCTTTCTTT CASSLLERTGWSRMNTEAFF
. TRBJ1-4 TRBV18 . TGTACCAGCTCACCCTCCCAGGGAACTGCAACTAATGAAAAACCGTTTTTT CTSSPSQGTATNEKPFF
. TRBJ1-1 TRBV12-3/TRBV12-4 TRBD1 TGTGCCAGCAGACCCGGGACAGCCTTGAACACTGAAGCTTTCTTT CASRPGTALNTEAFF
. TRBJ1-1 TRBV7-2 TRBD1 TGTGCCGGCAGCCAGACAGGGGCGGGCGGCGCTTTCTTT CAGSQTGAGGAFF
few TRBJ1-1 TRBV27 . . CASSFLAVNTEAFF
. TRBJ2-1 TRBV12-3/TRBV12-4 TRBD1 TGTGCCAGCAAGCCTGCCGGGACAGGGGGATACCATGAGCAGTTCTTC CASKPAGTGGYHEQFF
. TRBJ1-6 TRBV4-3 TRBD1 TGCGCCAGCAGCCAACAAGGGACAGTAAATAATTCACCCCTCCACTTT CASSQQGTVNNSPLHF
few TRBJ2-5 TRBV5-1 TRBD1 TGCGCCAGCAGCTTACCCGGGACAGGGGAAGAGACCCAGTACTTC CASSLPGTGEETQYF
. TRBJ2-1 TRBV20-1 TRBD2 TGCAGTGCCCGTCGACTAGCGGGAGTTTTCAATGAGCAGTTCTTC CSARRLAGVFNEQFF
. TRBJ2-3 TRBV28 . TGTGCCAGCAGCCCAGGGAACCCAGATACGCAGTATTTT CASSPGNPDTQYF
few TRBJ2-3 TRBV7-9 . TGTGCCAGCAGCATCCCCCCCATTAGGACCGGGGTGGGCACAGATACGCAGTATTTT CASSIPPIRTGVGTDTQYF
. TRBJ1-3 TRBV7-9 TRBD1 TGTGCCAGCAGCCTAAACCCGAGGCCAGGGGGATCTGGAAACACCATATATTTT CASSLNPRPGGSGNTIYF
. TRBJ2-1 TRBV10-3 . TGTGCCATCAGTGCAGCAGGGTCAGGCTACAATGAGCAGTTCTTC CAISAAGSGYNEQFF
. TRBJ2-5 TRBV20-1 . TGCAGTGCCCCCAATGCCGGACGTCAAGAGACCCAGTACTTC CSAPNAGRQETQYF
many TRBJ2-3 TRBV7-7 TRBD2 TGTGCTAGCAGCTCTAGCGGGAGCAGCACAGATACGCAGTATTTT CASSSSGSSTDTQYF
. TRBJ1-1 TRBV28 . TGTGCCAGCAGTTTGGAACAGGGAGTCACTGAAGCTTTCTTT CASSLEQGVTEAFF
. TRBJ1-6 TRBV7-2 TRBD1 TGTGCCAGTCACGGGACAGGGGGTCAAACCCTCCACTTT CASHGTGGQTLHF
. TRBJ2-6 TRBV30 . TGTGCCTGGACGGTGGGGAGCAACGTCCTGACTTTC CAWTVGSNVLTF
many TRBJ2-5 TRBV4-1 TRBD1 TGCGCCAGCAGCCAAGTGCGGACAGGCGGAGAGACCCAGTACTTC CASSQVRTGGETQYF
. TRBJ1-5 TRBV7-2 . TGTGCCAGCAGCTTAGCTGGTGAACAGCCCCAGCATTTT CASSLAGEQPQHF
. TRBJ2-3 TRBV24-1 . TGTGCCACCAGTGATTTTCCCACCACGGATACGCAGTATTTT CATSDFPTTDTQYF
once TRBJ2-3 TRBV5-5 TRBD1 TGTGCCAGCAGCTTGATACAGGGGGCAGGAGTGTCAGATACGCAGTATTTT CASSLIQGAGVSDTQYF
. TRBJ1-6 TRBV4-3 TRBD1 TGCGCCAGCAGCCAAGTCTTTACAGGGGGTGTTAATTCACCCCTCCACTTT CASSQVFTGGVNSPLHF
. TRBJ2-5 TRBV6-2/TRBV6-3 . TGTGCCAGCACCAACACAGGCGGAATCGGGACCCAGTACTTC CASTNTGGIGTQYF
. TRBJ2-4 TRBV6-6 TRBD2 TGTGCCAGCAGTTACCCGGCGGGGGAGGAGCAGTACTTC CASSYPAGEEQYF
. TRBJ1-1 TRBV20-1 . TGCAGTGCTAGAGATCTTGCGACTGAAGCTTTCTTT CSARDLATEAFF
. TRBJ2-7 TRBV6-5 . TGTGCCAGCAGCCAAGAGTCTAGCCCGAGCTCCTACGAGCAGTACTTC CASSQESSPSSYEQYF
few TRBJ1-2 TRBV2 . TGTGCCAGCCGGGTCCAGTCGGTCAGCTATGGCTACACCTTC CASRVQSVSYGYTF